This T cell receptor beta chain was profiled in a study of blood T cell repertoires in COVID-19. This table comes from immunoSEQ multiplex PCR, and its TCRdb copy is limited to in-frame clones, with some not included. There are some 38,000 clones in the sample; approximately 91% occur only once, and under 2.5% lies in the top ten. Trimming removed 7 bases from V and 0 bases from J, with 19 bases in between. Per germline, CDR1 SNHLY and CDR2 FYNNEI. The CDR3 is 18 residues long. V usage is TRBV2 and J usage is TRBJ1-6; D unclear. The clonotype comes from a man aged 50-59 years with active COVID-19. What was sequenced was peripheral blood. CDR3 residues: CASTLLPSRSSYNSPLHF. The CDR3 nucleotides are TGTGCCAGCACCCTACTCCCGTCTCGGAGCTCCTATAATTCACCCCTCCACTTT.